What follows are 25 T cell receptor beta chains derived from one specimen sequenced in a study of regulatory T cells in long-lasting Graves disease. As for time point: newly diagnosed GD, antithyroid drugs for less than 3 months. There was RNA extracted from PBMCs, and the TCR library was made from it. Arm-PCR of CDR3 regions and iRepertoire HTBI primers were the basis on which TCR beta libraries were built. One entry per CDR3 protein, called by TCRdb with MiXCR from the multiplex PCR reads. The sample carries about 460,000 distinct CDR3 sequences, less than 15% recorded once. This same sample was also taken into another study, of T cells in Graves' hyperthyroidism and ophthalmopathy.

Source: peripheral blood mononuclear cells (PBMCs), taken at new diagnosis, from a patient treated with antithyroid drugs. These receptor sequences come from a woman aged 50 to 60 with Graves disease.

V usage is TRBV11-2 and J usage is TRBJ2-7; TRBD1 or TRBD2 may be the D gene (5 bases each). Trimming took off 3 bases at V and 3 bases at J, with 27 bases between the two ends. CDR3 length: 19 amino acids. Germline V gives CDR1 SGHAT, CDR2 FQNNGV. Written as DNA, the CDR3 is TGTGCCAGCAGCTTTTTGTCTAACCGGGACCCTCCGGCCCACTACGAGCAGTACTTC. This translates into CASSFLSNRDPPAHYEQYF.

Turning to this clonotype: Germline is not matched at one junction end, which may reflect a read error. The chain carries TRBV6-1 and TRBJ1-5; tentatively, D is TRBD1 (6 bases). The CDR3 covers 14 residues. Germline V gene lookup returns CDR1 MNHNS and CDR2 SASEGT. The CDR3 DNA reads as TGTGCCAGCAGTGAAATCAGGGGCAATCAGTCCCAGCATTTT. Protein product: CASSEIRGNQSQHF.

This clonotype was counted at least ten times. The junction departs from the called germline gene at one end, perhaps through a read error. This chain uses TRBV5-1 with TRBJ1-1; D is unresolved. In germline, CDR1 is SGHRS, CDR2 YFSETQ. CDR3 length: 13 amino acids. The CDR3 nucleotides are TGTGCCAGCAGCTTAGCCCCGAACACTGAAGCTTTCTTT. This translates into CASSLAPNTEAFF.

This clonotype was observed a handful of times. The chain employs TRBV7-2 and TRBJ1-2; 8 bases are a match to TRBD1. This CDR3 is 14 amino acids long. Trimming took 5 bases from V and 6 from J; bases not matched to a gene: 8. Germline V gene data show CDR1 as SGHTA and CDR2 as FQGNSA. The CDR3 spells CASSPDRVRDGYTF. The CDR3, as DNA: TGTGCCAGCAGCCCGGACAGGGTGCGTGATGGCTACACCTTC.

V and J are TRBV19 and TRBJ2-2, with 8 bases aligning to TRBD2. This CDR3 is built from 17 residues. Germline V gene lookup returns CDR1 LNHDA and CDR2 SQIVND (reference sequence). The trim removed 1 base at V and 5 bases at J, leaving 9 bases unmatched. The CDR3 DNA is TGTGCCAGTAGTATAGCCGGCCTGGCGGGAGGTACCGGGGAGCTGTTTTTT. Its protein product is CASSIAGLAGGTGELFF.

The sample holds many counts of this clonotype. One end of the junction does not line up with germline, which may come from a read error. V is TRBV5-1 and J is TRBJ2-7; weak D call: TRBD1 (6 bases). CDR3 length equals 12 residues. Germline V lookup: CDR1 SGHRS, CDR2 YFSETQ. CDR3 amino acids: CASSPDRYEQYF. Written as DNA, the CDR3 is TGTGCCAGCAGCCCTGACAGGTACGAGCAGTACTTC.

V gene TRBV12-3 or TRBV12-4 combines with J gene TRBJ2-1; 11 bases are shared with TRBD2. V dropped 1 base and J dropped 1; count of bases not matched to a gene: 12. This CDR3 spans 20 amino acids. In nucleotides, the CDR3 is TGTGCCAGCAGTTTAGGGCGGGGTAGCGGGAGGGCCAGGTCCTACAATGAGCAGTTCTTC. Translation gives CASSLGRGSGRARSYNEQFF.

At least ten counts were recorded for this clonotype. V gene TRBV7-2 combines with J gene TRBJ2-2; 9 bases align to TRBD2. The CDR3 has 15 amino acids. The ends lost 4 bases at V and 8 bases at J; junction bases unmatched: 8. CDR1 and CDR2 (germline): SGHTA, FQGNSA. CDR3 sequence (DNA): TGTGCCAGCAGCTCCGGGACTAGCCTGACAGGGGAGCTGTTTTTT. Its protein is CASSSGTSLTGELFF.

This clonotype has at least ten counts. This sequence joins TRBV12-3 or TRBV12-4 and TRBJ2-1; no firm D call. V lost 3 bases and J 0 bases, leaving 9 bases between the germline ends. This CDR3 spans 15 amino acids. Written as DNA, the CDR3 is TGTGCCAGCAGTTTCGGGCGTGGCTCCTACAATGAGCAGTTCTTC. This codes for CASSFGRGSYNEQFF.

This clonotype has a count of ten or more. V gene TRBV27 combines with J gene TRBJ1-4; 7 positions match TRBD1. Germline V gene sequence: CDR1 MNHEY, CDR2 SMNVEV (reference sequence). CDR3 length equals 14 residues. The ends lost 3 bases at V and 5 bases at J; junction bases unmatched: 3. This CDR3 reads CASSLVTGNEKLFF. For the CDR3, the DNA is TGTGCCAGCAGTTTGGTGACAGGGAATGAAAAACTGTTTTTT.

Only a few counts were recorded for this clonotype. A much larger clonotype is one base distant, so this may be a read error. The chain couples TRBV12-3 or TRBV12-4 to TRBJ1-1; D unresolved. CDR3 size: 14 residues. This CDR3 reads CVSSLWAENTEAFF. The CDR3 coding sequence is TGTGTCAGCAGTTTATGGGCAGAGAACACTGAAGCTTTCTTT.

This clonotype was recorded a few times. A read error may be the cause here, since a much bigger clone is one base away. The genes are TRBV6-1 and TRBJ1-1; TRBD1 might be the D (6 bases). Germline V gives CDR1 MNHNS, CDR2 SASEGT. The V and J ends lost 7 bases and 1 base respectively, with 10 bases between them. The CDR3 spans 13 residues. The CDR3 DNA reads TGTGCCAGCATCCAGACAGGGAACACTGAAGCTTTCTTT. This gives the protein CASIQTGNTEAFF.

Only one count was recorded for this clonotype. This chain uses TRBV18 with TRBJ1-2; no reliable D call. The germline V gene encodes CDR1 KGHSH and CDR2 LQKENI. Trimming left V 4 bases short and J 8 bases short, with 14 bases between. The CDR3 is 13 residues long. The CDR3 protein is CASSRSTDSGYTF. The CDR3 DNA is TGTGCCAGCTCACGCTCCACGGATTCAGGCTACACCTTC.

In this sample, this clonotype turned up a few times. V usage is TRBV11-2 and J usage is TRBJ1-4; D is undetermined. The CDR3 consists of 16 residues. Looked up from germline, CDR1 is SGHAT and CDR2 is FQNNGV. V was cut by 5 bases and J by 10 bases, with 23 bases left in between. The CDR3 coding sequence is TGTGCCAGCAGCCCCACAGATGAGGGCCCCGCCGCAAAACTGTTTTTT. This codes for CASSPTDEGPAAKLFF.

The chain combines TRBV27 with TRBJ2-7; 8 positions match TRBD1. The CDR3 loop spans 15 amino acids. From germline, CDR1 is MNHEY and CDR2 SMNVEV (reference sequence). The V segment lost 3 bases and the J segment 1 base; nucleotides outside the gene matches: 5. CDR3 bases: TGTGCCAGCAGTTTCGGACAGGGAAGATCCTACGAGCAGTACTTC. Protein product: CASSFGQGRSYEQYF.

This clonotype was counted between two and nine times. The chain recombines TRBV19 with TRBJ1-5; no clear D gene. CDR3 length equals 15 residues. Per germline, CDR1 LNHDA and CDR2 SQIVND (reference sequence). Trimming took 6 bases from V and 9 from J, leaving 21 bases between them. The CDR3 protein is CASSSDGGEFWPQHF. The CDR3 DNA follows: TGTGCCAGTAGCTCGGACGGAGGTGAGTTTTGGCCCCAGCATTTT.

At least ten counts were recorded for this clonotype. The CDR3 loop is CASSQVAGNTGELFF. CDR3 coding DNA: TGTGCCAGCAGCCAAGTTGCAGGGAACACCGGGGAGCTGTTTTTT. This chain joins TRBV3-1 and TRBJ2-2, with no clear D. Germline lookup yields CDR1 LGHDT and CDR2 YNNKEL (reference sequence). V lost 1 base to trimming and J lost 1 base, with 7 bases between them. The CDR3 is 15 amino acids.

There are many counts of this clonotype. The chain couples TRBV28 to TRBJ1-2; D unresolved. The CDR3 covers 12 residues. Trimming removed 6 bases from V and 2 bases from J, with 7 bases in between. Germline loops: CDR1 MDHEN, CDR2 SYDVKM. The DNA of the CDR3 is TGTGCCAGCAGAGAGGTCAACTATGGCTACACCTTC. It specifies CASREVNYGYTF.

This clonotype was seen at least ten times. The rearrangement uses TRBV7-9 and TRBJ2-2; D remains unclear. The CDR3 spans 15 residues. The V end lost 6 bases, the J end lost 3 bases, and 14 bases lay between the germline ends. The V gene's germline CDR1 is SEHNR and CDR2 FQNEAQ (reference sequence). CDR3 residues: CASRDEEQHTGELFF. For the CDR3, the DNA is TGTGCCAGCAGGGACGAGGAGCAGCACACCGGGGAGCTGTTTTTT.

This chain uses TRBV5-1 with TRBJ1-1, with 7 bases aligning to TRBD1. V was clipped by 5 bases and J by 1 base; unmatched bases: 5. The CDR3 consists of 14 residues. Germline assignment: CDR1 SGHRS and CDR2 YFSETQ. CDR3 residues: CASRAGTANTEAFF. In nucleotides, the CDR3 is TGCGCCAGCAGGGCCGGGACAGCGAACACTGAAGCTTTCTTT. The full variable domain, rest sourced from reference TRBV5-1 and TRBJ1-1, is KAGVTQTPRYLIKTRGQQVTLSCSPISGHRSVSWYQQTPGQGLQFLFEYFSETQRNKGNFPGRFSGRQFSNSRSEMNVSTLELGDSALYLCASRAGTANTEAFFGQGTRLTVV.

There are a few counts of this clonotype. The V and J genes are TRBV20-1 and TRBJ2-5; the match to TRBD2 covers 11 bases. This CDR3 comprises 14 residues. CDR1 is DFQATT and CDR2 is SNEGSKA in the germline V gene (reference sequence). Trimming removed 6 bases from V and 1 base from J; junction bases left unmatched: 4. The CDR3 reads CSAPGTSGQETQYF. The DNA for the CDR3 is TGCAGTGCACCCGGGACTAGCGGCCAAGAGACCCAGTACTTC.

The chain has TRBV7-9 and TRBJ2-5, with 10 nucleotides matching TRBD2. Germline V gene sequence: CDR1 SEHNR, CDR2 FQNEAQ (reference sequence). V lost 2 bases and J lost 4; bases outside the gene matches: 4. The length of the CDR3 is 15 residues. CDR3 DNA: TGTGCCAGCAGCTTAACTAGCGGGGCGGGAGAGACCCAGTACTTC. Encoded protein: CASSLTSGAGETQYF.

This clonotype was seen many times. The chain recombines TRBV2 with TRBJ2-7, with D possibly being TRBD1 or TRBD2 (5 bases each). The ends were cut back, 2 bases at V and 4 bases at J, with 18 bases in the middle. The CDR3 has 16 amino acids. Germline V lookup: CDR1 SNHLY, CDR2 FYNNEI. The CDR3 nucleotides read TGTGCCAGCAGTGAAATGGGATGGGGGATGGGGTACGAGCAGTACTTC. Translation gives CASSEMGWGMGYEQYF.

This sequence joins TRBV28 and TRBJ2-1; 9 nucleotides align to TRBD1. The junction had 10 bases not matched to a gene; V was cut back by 4 bases and J by 6 bases. The CDR3 is 16 amino acids. Germline V CDR1 and CDR2: MDHEN, SYDVKM. The CDR3 loop is CASSYLGQGVTNEQFF. The CDR3 nucleotides are TGTGCCAGCAGTTATTTGGGACAGGGAGTAACCAATGAGCAGTTCTTC. Full variable domain (missing parts from reference TRBV28 and TRBJ2-1): DVKVTQSSRYLVKRTGEKVFLECVQDMDHENMFWYRQDPGLGLRLIYFSYDVKMKEKGDIPEGYSVSREKKERFSLILESASTNQTSMYLCASSYLGQGVTNEQFFGPGTRLTVL.

There are a few counts of this clonotype. The chain carries TRBV14 and TRBJ2-3; tentatively, D is TRBD1 (6 bases). V lost 1 base to trimming and J lost 3 bases, with 14 bases between them. Germline V gives CDR1 SGHDN, CDR2 FVKESK. The CDR3 is made up of 16 amino acids. The CDR3 DNA follows: TGTGCCAGCAGCCAAGTTCAGGGGCGGAGGACAGATACGCAGTATTTT. Protein product: CASSQVQGRRTDTQYF.